This T cell receptor beta chain originates from a study of blood T cells in healthy people across ages. In its sample, this clonotype was seen a few times. Its antigen is not identified. This CDR3 has 13 amino acids. CDR1 is MNHEY, CDR2 SVGAGI, per germline. V was clipped by 8 bases and J by 3 bases; unmatched bases: 5. PCR was performed a second time for about 7 to 12 cycles using a sample-barcoded 5' primer and a J-beta primer mix. Carrying 12 random nucleotides, a template-switch adaptor labeled each individual cDNA molecule. TCRdb ran MiXCR on the 5' RACE reads and lists one entry per CDR3 protein. The data show 1.2 million to 1.5 million distinct CDR3 sequences, with approximately 40% seen just once and approximately 7.9% held by the top ten. General study results and limits: The unsorted PBMCs prevented any conclusive comparison of naive versus antigen-experienced cells. Diversity was estimated from one million T cells, and these estimates were considered underestimates.

This sequence joins TRBV6-5 and TRBJ2-7; 9 positions match TRBD2. The sample comprised blood. The clonotype comes from a young woman in good health. CDR3 DNA sequence: TGTGCCAGCCTGGGACTAGCAGTCTACGAGCAGTACTTC. Its translation is CASLGLAVYEQYF.